This TCR beta chain was identified in a study of radiotherapy plus CTLA-4 blockade in lung cancer. Overall study context: Among all patients, 15% to 20% showed objective responses, while 30% to 35% had disease control. Study outcomes and limitations: Tumor-derived TCR clones expanded in blood after radiotherapy plus ipilimumab. Increased serum interferon-beta after radiation also reportedly predicted response strongly.

About this clone itself: What it recognizes is unknown.

Some clones are missing from TCRdb's copy, which holds only in-frame ones; the method was immunoSEQ multiplex PCR. The sample comprises 56,000 or so clones, 65% to 80% of which are singletons, and roughly 15% rests with the top ten. Focal radiation with ipilimumab CTLA-4 blockade was given to patients with chemo-refractory metastatic non-small-cell lung cancer. The CDR3 length is 16 residues. The V and J ends lost 0 bases and 4 bases, in that order; junction bases with no gene match: 4. From germline, CDR1 is SGHRS and CDR2 YFSETQ. This sequence joins TRBV5-1 and TRBJ2-3; TRBD1 matches 11 bases. The source of this sequence is a human donor with non-small cell lung cancer who had a complete response to radiotherapy plus ipilimumab. The material sequenced was peripheral blood, taken from a patient treated with radiotherapy plus ipilimumab. The CDR3 nucleotides are TGCGCCAGCAGCTTGGGTAGGACAGGGGGCGCAGATACGCAGTATTTT. Residues: CASSLGRTGGADTQYF.